The source of this T cell receptor beta chain is a study of shared clonotypes between healthy human individuals. HIV-negative, healthy adults without recent acute infections or vaccinations were the donors. Trimming cost V 0 bases and J 5 bases; bases outside gene matches: 7. Germline V lookup: CDR1 LGHNA, CDR2 YNFKEQ. The CDR3 has 17 amino acids. Study-wide points: Clonotype sharing among donors, it was expected, would be affected by sequencing depth. Naive subsets generally had larger estimated richness than memory subsets.

Concerning this clone itself: Its specificity is not known.

DNA at around 210 ng, 30,000 or so T cell genomes, went into sorted-subset replicate PCRs. Assay: immunoSEQ multiplex PCR; the TCRdb copy retains only in-frame clones and omits some. Of roughly 680,000 clones listed, over 55% are singletons. The rearrangement links TRBV4-2 to TRBJ2-1; TRBD2 aligns across 10 bases. The TCR sequence derives from a woman aged 25 to 39 in good health. Sequencing was performed on memory CD4+ T cells sorted from blood. The subset: CD45RA-negative fraction. The DNA for the CDR3 is TGTGCCAGCAGCCAAGATTTCCTAGCGGGAGACCACAATGAGCAGTTCTTC. This sequence encodes CASSQDFLAGDHNEQFF.